This passage covers 5 T cell receptor beta chains from one sample sequenced in a study of CD8+ T cells in alopecia areata. Extracted RNA was reverse transcribed, and the resulting cDNA served as sequencing template. Using immunoSEQ multiplex PCR, the repertoire was profiled, and TCRdb retains in-frame clones only, with some absent. Recorded here are 200,000 to 300,000 clones, none singletons. Cells that came from pooled cutaneous lymph nodes were sorted using CD4, CD8alpha, NKG2D, NKG2ACE and other markers. Input material: CD4+ T cells sorted from a lymph node. The receptors were sampled from a C3H/HeJ mouse with alopecia areata. The mice in this strain carry MHC haplotype H2-k.

With respect to this clone: Mouse gene names apply. The CDR3 loop is CASSQFQGHSAETLYF. CDR3 DNA, as far as it was read: TGTGCCAGCAGCCAATTCCAGGGTCATAGTGCAGAA. The chain carries TRBV5 and TRBJ2-3; D perhaps matches TRBD1 (5 bases). The CDR3 end lies 4 residues beyond the end of the read and is filled in from the germline J gene. The ends were cut back, 2 bases at V and 0 bases at J, with 12 bases in the middle. The CDR3 is 16 amino acids. Germline assignment: CDR1 LGHNA and CDR2 YNLKQL (reference sequence).

This clone was observed a handful of times. Mouse names are used for the genes. The read ends 4 residues shy of where the CDR3 ends; the end is completed using the germline J gene. Other DNA sequences from this sample encode an identical CDR3 as well. The chain combines TRBV5 with TRBJ2-7; TRBD2 matches 13 bases. The V gene's germline CDR1 is LGHNA and CDR2 YNLKQL (reference sequence). This CDR3 region has 14 residues. The CDR3 DNA, read in part, is TGTGCCAGCAGCCCCGGGACTGGGGGGGAT. This codes for CASSPGTGGD. The full CDR3 reads CASSPGTGGDEQYF.

Note on this clone: The gene names here belong to mouse. The CDR3 extends 4 residues past the end of the read, so its final part is completed from the germline J gene. The sample carries other DNA sequences with the same CDR3. The gene calls are TRBV1 and TRBJ1-1; TRBD1 matches 7 bases. The CDR3 has 14 residues. With 3 bases clipped from V and 1 base from J, the junction kept 2 bases outside the gene matches. Germline V gene data show CDR1 as NSQYPW and CDR2 as LRSPGD (reference sequence). The sequenced CDR3 bases are TGCACCTGCAGTGCCCGGACAGGAAACACA. As protein: CTCSARTGNT. The whole CDR3 reads CTCSARTGNTEVFF.

This clone has only a few counts. Gene names refer to mouse genes. With the read ending 3 residues before the CDR3 end, the germline J gene is used to fill in that end. This chain uses TRBV13-3 with TRBJ1-6; tentative D call: TRBD1 (6 bases). TRBJ1-6 carries the ORF label, with uncertain function. This CDR3 comprises 13 residues. Per the germline V gene, CDR1 is NNHDY and CDR2 is SYVADS. Trimming cost V 3 bases and J 9 bases, with 10 bases left between them. The CDR3 is CASSAQGISPLYF. The sequenced part of the CDR3 DNA is TGTGCCAGCAGTGCCCAGGGGATTTCGCCC.

For this clone: The genes are named according to mouse. The read ends 4 residues early relative to the CDR3; the germline J gene fills the gap. The rearrangement links TRBV13-1 to TRBJ1-2; tentatively, D is TRBD1 (6 bases). The V end lost 0 bases, the J end lost 1 base, and 10 bases lay between the germline ends. CDR1 and CDR2 from the germline V gene are NSHNY and SYGAGN. The CDR3 runs to 15 residues. The sequenced CDR3 bases are TGTGCCAGCAGTGATGCTGTGGACAGAAACTCC. Translating gives CASSDAVDRNS. The full CDR3 protein reads CASSDAVDRNSDYTF.